One sample yielded the 21 T cell receptor beta chains listed below, sequenced in a study of blood T cell repertoires in COVID-19 (dated by TCRdb to about 2020). Library generation was performed with the immunoSEQ multiplex PCR assay. Drawn from immuneACCESS, this table holds only the in-frame rearrangements with V and J called that TCRdb kept. Clones are partly lost; checked studies trace under half to an unresolved V gene and leave the rest unexplained. Within this sample are approximately 390,000 clones, with 80% to 90% of them counted one time only. Roughly a tenth of the sample goes to the ten largest clones. The source material was PBMCs or T cells enriched from blood (not recorded which). The receptors come from a woman in her fifties or sixties who had recovered from COVID-19.

The chain recombines TRBV4-2 with TRBJ1-1; D might be TRBD1 (6 bases). V was trimmed by 0 bases and J by 5 bases, leaving 13 bases between them. The CDR3 sequence is 15 residues long. The V gene's germline CDR1 is LGHNA and CDR2 YNFKEQ. In nucleotides, the CDR3 is TGTGCCAGCAGCCAAGATATACAGGGCTGGACTGAAGCTTTCTTT. It encodes CASSQDIQGWTEAFF.

This clone has a single count. This chain connects TRBV18 to TRBJ2-5, with D unclear. From germline, CDR1 is KGHSH and CDR2 LQKENI. The CDR3 covers 15 residues. Trimming left V 4 bases short and J 2 bases short, with 14 bases between. The CDR3, as DNA: TGTGCCAGCTCACGCCAGCCTCACGGGCAAGAGACCCAGTACTTC. Translated: CASSRQPHGQETQYF.

This clone was counted many times. The chain combines TRBV30 with TRBJ1-6; no firm D call. Germline loops: CDR1 GTSNPN, CDR2 SVGIG (reference sequence). The CDR3 covers 15 residues. Trimming took 0 bases from V and 4 from J, leaving 10 bases between them. CDR3 in amino acids: CAWSVRVGYNSPLHF. The DNA for the CDR3 is TGTGCCTGGAGTGTACGTGTCGGGTATAATTCACCCCTCCACTTT.

The chain couples TRBV6-1 to TRBJ1-6; no clear D. The CDR3 is 17 residues long. Germline values: CDR1 MNHNS, CDR2 SASEGT. Trimming took 1 base from V and 0 from J, leaving 10 bases between them. CDR3 loop: CASSEDGRHSYNSPLHF. The CDR3 nucleotides read TGTGCCAGCAGTGAAGATGGGCGACACTCCTATAATTCACCCCTCCACTTT.

The rearrangement links TRBV5-6 to TRBJ2-3; D call uncertain. Germline V lookup: CDR1 SGHDT, CDR2 YYEEEE. The CDR3 is 14 residues long. The ends were cut back, 4 bases at V and 4 bases at J, with 13 bases in the middle. CDR3 protein: CASSAGGAPDTQYF. DNA for the CDR3: TGTGCCAGCAGCGCCGGTGGAGCCCCAGATACGCAGTATTTT.

In the case of this clone: Other DNA sequences in this specimen translate into the identical CDR3. The chain links TRBV5-1 to TRBJ2-5, with a possible D match to TRBD1 (7 bases). Germline lookup yields CDR1 SGHRS and CDR2 YFSETQ. With 1 base removed from V and 4 bases from J, the gap between germline ends came to 11 bases. The CDR3 is made up of 14 amino acids. The CDR3 nucleotides read TGCGCCAGCAGCTTGTCGCAGGGGGGAGAGACCCAGTACTTC. Residues: CASSLSQGGETQYF.

The chain uses TRBV12-1 and TRBJ2-7; the table's TRBD2 call for D was not verified on the DNA. TRBV12-1 is termed a pseudogene. This CDR3 contains 11 residues. CDR3 nucleotide sequence: TGTGCCAGCAGCCTACCCTACGAGCAGTACTTC. Its protein is CASSLPYEQYF.

This chain joins TRBV25-1 and TRBJ2-1; tentatively, D is TRBD2 (6 bases). The CDR3 runs to 14 residues. The germline CDR1 and CDR2 sequences are MGHDK and SYGVNS. Trimming shortened V by 5 bases and J by 7 bases, and 15 bases separated the two germline ends. The CDR3 is CASSTSRGSNEQFF. CDR3 nucleotide sequence: TGTGCCAGCAGTACAAGTCGGGGGTCAAATGAGCAGTTCTTC.

The chain carries TRBV28 and TRBJ1-2; TRBD1 aligns across 7 bases. The CDR3 spans 14 residues. Germline V gene data show CDR1 as MDHEN and CDR2 as SYDVKM. V trimming: 0 bases; J trimming: 4 bases; junction bases outside the gene matches: 2. The CDR3 is CASSLWAGGYGYTF. DNA of the CDR3: TGTGCCAGCAGTTTATGGGCAGGGGGCTATGGCTACACCTTC.

The genes are TRBV6-5 and TRBJ1-1; D unresolved. CDR1 MNHEY and CDR2 SVGAGI come from the germline V gene. V was trimmed by 2 bases and J by 3 bases, leaving 7 bases between them. This CDR3 has 13 residues. In DNA form, the CDR3 reads TGTGCCAGCAGTTACAAGGGAGACACTGAAGCTTTCTTT. Its translation is CASSYKGDTEAFF.

This clone was recorded only once. V gene TRBV19 combines with J gene TRBJ1-3; 7 bases map to TRBD1. The CDR3 is 15 amino acids. CDR1 and CDR2 from the germline V gene are LNHDA and SQIVND (reference sequence). The CDR3 sequence: CATATSGGPGNTIYF. For the CDR3, the DNA is TGTGCGACGGCGACCTCAGGGGGGCCTGGAAACACCATATATTTT.

This clone has just a few counts. J is TRBJ1-6 and V is TRBV5-6; TRBD1 might be the D (5 bases). Germline V gives CDR1 SGHDT, CDR2 YYEEEE. V was cut by 4 bases and J by 7 bases, with 18 bases left in between. The CDR3 spans 16 residues. CDR3 bases: TGTGCCAGCAGCAGGCAGGGCCAACTTCCAAATTCACCCCTCCACTTT. Its translation is CASSRQGQLPNSPLHF.

In this sample, this clone turned up once. This chain links TRBV3-1 (or the pseudogene TRBV3-2) with TRBJ1-5; tentatively, D is TRBD1 (5 bases). The V gene's germline CDR1 is LGHDT and CDR2 YNNKEL (reference sequence). This CDR3 spans 15 amino acids. Trimming pared 4 bases from V and 9 bases from J, leaving 19 bases between. The CDR3 DNA reads as TGTGCCAGCAGCCGAACCGGGACTGCCGGAGCGCCCCAGCATTTT. Encoded protein: CASSRTGTAGAPQHF.

The rearrangement uses TRBV4-1 and TRBJ2-1; TRBD2 agrees at 14 bases. J lost 7 bases, V lost 3 bases, and 2 bases had no gene match. This CDR3 spans 15 amino acids. Per the germline V gene, CDR1 is MGHRA and CDR2 is YSYEKL. The CDR3 nucleotides read TGCGCCAGCAGCCAGGGACTAGCGGGGGAAAATGAGCAGTTCTTC. This translates into CASSQGLAGENEQFF.

This clone was detected only a few times. The chain couples TRBV6-5 to TRBJ2-7; a weak D match, TRBD2 (7 bases). V was cut by 6 bases and J by 4 bases, with 13 bases left in between. The CDR3 runs 13 residues. Germline CDR1 reads MNHEY; CDR2 reads SVGAGI. DNA for the CDR3: TGTGCCAGCAGCCGGGGGGCTGGGTACGAGCAGTACTTC. It translates to CASSRGAGYEQYF.

This clone has just one count. The chain has TRBV5-1 and TRBJ1-1; 10 bases map to TRBD1. Germline V gives CDR1 SGHRS, CDR2 YFSETQ. The CDR3 has 15 amino acids. V was clipped by 4 bases and J by 4 bases; unmatched bases: 7. The CDR3 DNA sequence: TGCGCCAGCAGCGGGGACAGGGGAGTGGTCACTGAAGCTTTCTTT. Its translation: CASSGDRGVVTEAFF.

This chain uses TRBV19 with TRBJ1-3, with 7 bases matching TRBD1. V lost 3 bases, J lost 0 bases, and 5 bases stayed unmatched. From germline, CDR1 is LNHDA and CDR2 SQIVND (reference sequence). The CDR3 has 16 residues. CDR3 DNA sequence: TGTGCCAGTAGTATTAGGGACAGCACCTCTGGAAACACCATATATTTT. Translating gives CASSIRDSTSGNTIYF.

Points on this clone: Additional DNA sequences in this sample encode the identical CDR3. J is TRBJ2-7 and V is TRBV7-2; 10 bases align to TRBD1. Germline V gives CDR1 SGHTA, CDR2 FQGNSA. V was pared by 1 base and J by 4 bases, with 1 base of the junction left unmatched. This CDR3 spans 14 amino acids. The CDR3 is CASSLGQGAYEQYF. The DNA for the CDR3 is TGTGCCAGCAGCTTAGGACAGGGGGCATACGAGCAGTACTTC.

V usage is TRBV7-2 and J usage is TRBJ1-4, with 7 bases lining up with TRBD1. Unmatched junction bases numbered 7, after V lost 5 bases and J lost 4 bases. This CDR3 has 15 residues. The V gene's germline CDR1 is SGHTA and CDR2 FQGNSA. The CDR3 DNA reads as TGTGCCAGCAGCCTACAGGGGTTGAATAATGAAAAACTGTTTTTT. This encodes CASSLQGLNNEKLFF.

In its sample, this clone was seen a few times. The genes are TRBV27 and TRBJ2-2; perhaps TRBD2 as D (6 bases). Per germline, CDR1 MNHEY and CDR2 SMNVEV (reference sequence). V gave up 5 bases and J gave up 2 bases, with 12 bases separating them. This CDR3 contains 15 residues. The CDR3 DNA reads TGTGCCAGCAGTCCCACCGGACTAAACACCGGGGAGCTGTTTTTT. Translating gives CASSPTGLNTGELFF.

This chain connects TRBV25-1 to TRBJ1-2; D gene unclear. The CDR3 has 12 residues. V lost 6 bases and J lost 7, with 12 bases in between. CDR1 is MGHDK and CDR2 is SYGVNS in the germline V gene. The CDR3 DNA is TGTGCCAGCAGGGGAGGGTCATTTGGCTACACCTTC. Protein: CASRGGSFGYTF.